These T cell receptor beta chains were read from a single sample in a study of blood T cell repertoires in COVID-19. Method: immunoSEQ multiplex PCR; TCRdb's copy keeps in-frame clones and lacks some. The top ten clones hold about 4.6% of a sample with some 300,000 clones, under 90% of them seen once. What was sequenced was PBMCs or T cells enriched from blood (not recorded which). The receptor source for this set is a young man who had recovered from COVID-19. Each CDR3 is given with its conserved first and last residue. Fields, in order: V gene, J gene, CDR3 protein.

V gene: TRBV15; J gene: TRBJ2-2; CDR3 protein: CATSRAGQYTGELFF
V gene: TRBV2; J gene: TRBJ1-5; CDR3 protein: CASRQGYSQPQHF
V gene: TRBV5-1; J gene: TRBJ2-7; CDR3 protein: CASSSLTSGRGSSYEQYF
V gene: TRBV5-1; J gene: TRBJ2-5; CDR3 protein: CASGGIAAQETQYF
V gene: TRBV4-1; J gene: TRBJ1-3; CDR3 protein: CASSQTQGTGNTIYF
V gene: TRBV13; J gene: TRBJ1-4; CDR3 protein: CASSSSGTGEKLFF
V gene: TRBV29-1; J gene: TRBJ2-3; CDR3 protein: CSVQRGFTDTQYF
V gene: TRBV7-5; J gene: TRBJ1-1; CDR3 protein: CVRSPRIIGSTEAFF
V gene: TRBV24-1; J gene: TRBJ2-7; CDR3 protein: CATSGLDSYEQYF
V gene: TRBV10-2; J gene: TRBJ1-2; CDR3 protein: CASSWTGTAFNYGYTF
V gene: TRBV18; J gene: TRBJ2-1; CDR3 protein: CASSPPRGQGVTIYNEQFF
V gene: TRBV7-9; J gene: TRBJ1-2; CDR3 protein: CASSLEAQRSYGYTF
V gene: TRBV20-1; J gene: TRBJ2-3; CDR3 protein: CSASSASGSPDTQYF
V gene: TRBV19; J gene: TRBJ1-3; CDR3 protein: CASSGLFSGNTIYF
V gene: TRBV7-9; J gene: TRBJ2-5; CDR3 protein: CASSWGTTQETQYF
V gene: TRBV11-1; J gene: TRBJ2-7; CDR3 protein: CASSSLAEPYEQYF
V gene: TRBV27; J gene: TRBJ2-2; CDR3 protein: CASRQNTGELFF
V gene: TRBV4-1; J gene: TRBJ2-1; CDR3 protein: CASSPIGGREQFF
V gene: TRBV9; J gene: TRBJ2-3; CDR3 protein: CASSAGLAGGPFNTDTQYF
V gene: TRBV14; J gene: TRBJ1-2; CDR3 protein: CASSQARQVAGYTF
V gene: TRBV7-6; J gene: TRBJ2-3; CDR3 protein: CASSARLAGKERAADTQYF
V gene: TRBV15; J gene: TRBJ1-4; CDR3 protein: CATSRSSGGTNEKLFF
V gene: TRBV7-9; J gene: TRBJ2-1; CDR3 protein: CASSLREQFF
V gene: TRBV15; J gene: TRBJ2-7; CDR3 protein: CATSRDRTGGSYEQYF
V gene: TRBV9; J gene: TRBJ2-2; CDR3 protein: CASSVGLAGGPGGELFF
V gene: TRBV14; J gene: TRBJ1-2; CDR3 protein: CASAGDRPYGYTF
V gene: TRBV5-1; J gene: TRBJ2-7; CDR3 protein: CASSFWTGGNEQYF
V gene: TRBV19; J gene: TRBJ2-7; CDR3 protein: CASRLSGRASYEQYF
V gene: TRBV9; J gene: TRBJ2-2; CDR3 protein: CASSRGTGGAGELFF
V gene: TRBV7-2; J gene: TRBJ1-1; CDR3 protein: CASSSRGGGTEAFF
V gene: TRBV6-1; J gene: TRBJ1-1; CDR3 protein: CASSERGDSIFF